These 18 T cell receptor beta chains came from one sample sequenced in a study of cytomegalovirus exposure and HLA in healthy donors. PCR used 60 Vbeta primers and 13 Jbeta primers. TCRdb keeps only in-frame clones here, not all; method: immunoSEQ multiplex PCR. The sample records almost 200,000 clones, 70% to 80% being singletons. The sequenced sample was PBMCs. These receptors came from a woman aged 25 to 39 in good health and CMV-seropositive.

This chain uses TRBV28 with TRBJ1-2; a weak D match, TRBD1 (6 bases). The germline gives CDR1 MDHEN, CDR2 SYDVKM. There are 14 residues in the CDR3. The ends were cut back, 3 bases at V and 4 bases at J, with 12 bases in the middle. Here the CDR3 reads CASSFGGRFYGYTF. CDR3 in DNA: TGTGCCAGCAGTTTCGGGGGGCGCTTCTATGGCTACACCTTC.

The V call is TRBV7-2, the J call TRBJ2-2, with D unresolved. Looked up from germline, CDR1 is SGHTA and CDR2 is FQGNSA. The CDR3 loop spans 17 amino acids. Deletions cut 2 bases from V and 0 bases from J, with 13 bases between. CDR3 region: CASSLYWPNANTGELFF. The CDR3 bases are TGTGCCAGCAGCTTATATTGGCCGAACGCGAACACCGGGGAGCTGTTTTTT.

The CDR3 DNA reads as TGCGCCAGCCGGAGGGGATCGCCCGCCAACTATGGCTACACCTTC. Encoded protein: CASRRGSPANYGYTF. This chain uses TRBV5-1 with TRBJ1-2; weak D call: TRBD1 (5 bases). The V end lost 7 bases, the J end lost 2 bases, and 18 bases lay between the germline ends. Germline V lookup: CDR1 SGHRS, CDR2 YFSETQ. This CDR3 is built from 15 residues.

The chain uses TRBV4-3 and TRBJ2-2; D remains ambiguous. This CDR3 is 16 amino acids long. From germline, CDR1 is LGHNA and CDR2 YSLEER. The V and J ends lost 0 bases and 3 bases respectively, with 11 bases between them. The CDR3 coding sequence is TGCGCCAGCAGCCAAGATCGCGGTTATGACACCGGGGAGCTGTTTTTT. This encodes CASSQDRGYDTGELFF.

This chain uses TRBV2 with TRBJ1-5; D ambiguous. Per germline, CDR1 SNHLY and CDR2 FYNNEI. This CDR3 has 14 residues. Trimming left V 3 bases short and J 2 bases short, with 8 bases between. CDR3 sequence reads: CASSDRVGNQPQHF. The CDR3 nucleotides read TGTGCCAGCAGTGATCGGGTGGGCAATCAGCCCCAGCATTTT.

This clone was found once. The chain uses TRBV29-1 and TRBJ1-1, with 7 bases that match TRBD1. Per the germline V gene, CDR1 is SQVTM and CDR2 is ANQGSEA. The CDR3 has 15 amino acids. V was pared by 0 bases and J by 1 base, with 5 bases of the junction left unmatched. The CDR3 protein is CSVEEGDRTNTEAFF. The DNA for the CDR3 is TGCAGCGTTGAAGAGGGGGACAGAACGAACACTGAAGCTTTCTTT.

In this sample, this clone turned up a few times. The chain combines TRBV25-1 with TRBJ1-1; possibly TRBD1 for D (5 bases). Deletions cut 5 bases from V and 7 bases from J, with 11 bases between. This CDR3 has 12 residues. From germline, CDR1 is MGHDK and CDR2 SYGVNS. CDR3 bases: TGTGCCAGCAGTAGTCGACAGCTTGAAGCTTTCTTT. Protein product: CASSSRQLEAFF. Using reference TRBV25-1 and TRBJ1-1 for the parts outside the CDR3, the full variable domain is EADIYQTPRYLVIGTGKKITLECSQTMGHDKMYWYQQDPGMELHLIHYSYGVNSTEKGDLSSESTVSRIRTEHFPLTLESARPSHTSQYLCASSSRQLEAFFGQGTRLTVV.

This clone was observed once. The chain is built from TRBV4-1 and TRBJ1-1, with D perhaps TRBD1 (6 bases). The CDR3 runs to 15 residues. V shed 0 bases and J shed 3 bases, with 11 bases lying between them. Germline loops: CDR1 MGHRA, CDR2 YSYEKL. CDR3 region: CASSQERGGDTEAFF. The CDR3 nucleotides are TGCGCCAGCAGCCAAGAAAGGGGGGGGGACACTGAAGCTTTCTTT.

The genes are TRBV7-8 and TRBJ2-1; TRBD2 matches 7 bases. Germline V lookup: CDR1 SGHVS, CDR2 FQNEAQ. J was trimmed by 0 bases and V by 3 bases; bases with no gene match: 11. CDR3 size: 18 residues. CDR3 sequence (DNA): TGTGCCAGCAGCTTGAGGGTTATCCTAGCGGCCTCCTACAATGAGCAGTTCTTC. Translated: CASSLRVILAASYNEQFF.

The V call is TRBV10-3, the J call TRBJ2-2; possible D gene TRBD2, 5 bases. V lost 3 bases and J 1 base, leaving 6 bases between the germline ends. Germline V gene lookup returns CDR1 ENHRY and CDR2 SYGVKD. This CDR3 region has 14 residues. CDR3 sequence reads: CAISDRGNTGELFF. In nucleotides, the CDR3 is TGTGCCATCAGTGATCGGGGGAACACCGGGGAGCTGTTTTTT.

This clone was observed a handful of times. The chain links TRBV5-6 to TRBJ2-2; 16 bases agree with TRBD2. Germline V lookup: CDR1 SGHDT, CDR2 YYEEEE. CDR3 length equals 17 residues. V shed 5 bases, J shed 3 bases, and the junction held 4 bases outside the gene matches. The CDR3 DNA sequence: TGTGCCAGCAGAGCGGGACTAGCGGGGGGGTACACCGGGGAGCTGTTTTTT. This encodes CASRAGLAGGYTGELFF.

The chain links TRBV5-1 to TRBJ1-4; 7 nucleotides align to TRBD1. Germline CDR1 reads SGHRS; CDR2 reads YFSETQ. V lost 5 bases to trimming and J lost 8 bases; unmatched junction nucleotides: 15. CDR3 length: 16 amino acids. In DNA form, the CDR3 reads TGCGCCAGCAGTCGGGACCCGAACAGGGGAAACGAAAAACTGTTTTTT. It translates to CASSRDPNRGNEKLFF.

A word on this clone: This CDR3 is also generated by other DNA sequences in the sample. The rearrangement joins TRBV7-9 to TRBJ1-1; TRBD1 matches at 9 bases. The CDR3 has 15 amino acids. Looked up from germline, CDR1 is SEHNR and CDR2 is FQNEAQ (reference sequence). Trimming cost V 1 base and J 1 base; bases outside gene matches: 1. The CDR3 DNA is TGTGCCAGCAGCTTAGGGGGACAGGGGAACACTGAAGCTTTCTTT. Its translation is CASSLGGQGNTEAFF.

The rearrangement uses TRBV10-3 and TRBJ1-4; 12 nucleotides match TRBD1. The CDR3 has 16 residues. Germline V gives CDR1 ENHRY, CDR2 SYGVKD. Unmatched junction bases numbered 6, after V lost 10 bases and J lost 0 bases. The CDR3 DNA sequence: TGTGCCACGGGGACAGGGGGCTACTCAACTAATGAAAAACTGTTTTTT. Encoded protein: CATGTGGYSTNEKLFF.

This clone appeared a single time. CDR3 bases: TGTGCCAGCAGTCCCCTCGGGCGGCCAGGGAAGAGCAATCAGCCCCAGCATTTT. Its translation is CASSPLGRPGKSNQPQHF. V is TRBV14 and J is TRBJ1-5; maybe TRBD1 (5 bases). There are 18 residues in the CDR3. Deletions cut 6 bases from V and 1 base from J, with 22 bases between. CDR1 SGHDN and CDR2 FVKESK come from the germline V gene.

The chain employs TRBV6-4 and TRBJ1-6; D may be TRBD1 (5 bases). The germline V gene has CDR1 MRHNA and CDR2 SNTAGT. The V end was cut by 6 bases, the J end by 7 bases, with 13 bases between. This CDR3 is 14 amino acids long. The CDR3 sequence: CASSPQGRNSPLHF. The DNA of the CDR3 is TGTGCCAGCAGCCCCCAGGGTAGGAATTCACCCCTCCACTTT.

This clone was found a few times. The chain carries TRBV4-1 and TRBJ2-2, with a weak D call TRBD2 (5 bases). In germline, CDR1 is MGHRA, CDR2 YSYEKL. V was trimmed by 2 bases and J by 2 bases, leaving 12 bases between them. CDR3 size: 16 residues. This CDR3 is CASSQHPGSNTGELFF. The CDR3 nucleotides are TGCGCCAGCAGCCAACACCCGGGATCCAACACCGGGGAGCTGTTTTTT.

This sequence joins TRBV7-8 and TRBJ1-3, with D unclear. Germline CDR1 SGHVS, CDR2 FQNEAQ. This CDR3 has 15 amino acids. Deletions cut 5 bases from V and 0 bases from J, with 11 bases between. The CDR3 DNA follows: TGTGCCAGCAGCCTTCCCCGGGTCTCTGGAAACACCATATATTTT. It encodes CASSLPRVSGNTIYF.